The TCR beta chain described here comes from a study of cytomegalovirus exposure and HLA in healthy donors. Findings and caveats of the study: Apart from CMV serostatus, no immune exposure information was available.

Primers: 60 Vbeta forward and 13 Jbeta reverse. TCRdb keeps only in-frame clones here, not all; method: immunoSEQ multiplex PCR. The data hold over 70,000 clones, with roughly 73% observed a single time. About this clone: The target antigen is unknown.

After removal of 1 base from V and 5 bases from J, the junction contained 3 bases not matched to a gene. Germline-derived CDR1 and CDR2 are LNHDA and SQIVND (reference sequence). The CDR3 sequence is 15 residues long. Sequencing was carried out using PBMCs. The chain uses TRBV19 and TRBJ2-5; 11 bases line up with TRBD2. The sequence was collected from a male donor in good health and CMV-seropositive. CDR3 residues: CASSIAASGRETQYF. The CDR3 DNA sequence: TGTGCCAGTAGTATAGCGGCTAGCGGGAGGGAGACCCAGTACTTC.